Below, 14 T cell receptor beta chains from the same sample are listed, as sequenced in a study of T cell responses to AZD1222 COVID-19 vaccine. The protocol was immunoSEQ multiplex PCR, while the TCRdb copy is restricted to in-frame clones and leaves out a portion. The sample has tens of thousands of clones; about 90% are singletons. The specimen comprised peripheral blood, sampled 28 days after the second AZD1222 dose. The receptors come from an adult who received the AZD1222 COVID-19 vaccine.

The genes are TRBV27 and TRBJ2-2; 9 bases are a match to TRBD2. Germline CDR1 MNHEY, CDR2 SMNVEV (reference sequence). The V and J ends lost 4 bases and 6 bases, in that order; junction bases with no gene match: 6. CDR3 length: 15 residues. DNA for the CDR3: TGTGCCAGCAGTTCTTTGGCGGGGGGGCCCGGGGAGCTGTTTTTT. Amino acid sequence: CASSSLAGGPGELFF.

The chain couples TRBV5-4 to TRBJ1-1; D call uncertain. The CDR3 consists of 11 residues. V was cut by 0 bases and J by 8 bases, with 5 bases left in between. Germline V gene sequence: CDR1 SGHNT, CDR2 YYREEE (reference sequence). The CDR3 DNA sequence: TGTGCCAGCAGCTTGGAGTCAGAAGCTTTCTTT. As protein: CASSLESEAFF.

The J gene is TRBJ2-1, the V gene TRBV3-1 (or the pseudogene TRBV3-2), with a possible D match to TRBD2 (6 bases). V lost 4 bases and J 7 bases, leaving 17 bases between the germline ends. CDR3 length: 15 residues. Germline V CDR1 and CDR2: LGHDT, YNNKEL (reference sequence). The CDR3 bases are TGTGCCAGCAGCCCCTGGGTGGGGGAGGAGAATGAGCAGTTCTTC. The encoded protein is CASSPWVGEENEQFF.

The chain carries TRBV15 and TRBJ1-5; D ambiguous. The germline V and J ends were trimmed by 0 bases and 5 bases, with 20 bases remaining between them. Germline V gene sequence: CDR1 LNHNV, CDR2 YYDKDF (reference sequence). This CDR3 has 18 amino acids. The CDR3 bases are TGTGCCACCAGCAGAGATTCCTTGGTCAACCGGAACCATCAGCCCCAGCATTTT. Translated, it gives CATSRDSLVNRNHQPQHF.

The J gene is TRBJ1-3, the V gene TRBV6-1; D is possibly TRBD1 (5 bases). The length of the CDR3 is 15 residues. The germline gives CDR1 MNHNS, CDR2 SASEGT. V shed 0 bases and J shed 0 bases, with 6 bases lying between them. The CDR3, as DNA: TGTGCCAGCAGTGAAGCTAGGGGCTCTGGAAACACCATATATTTT. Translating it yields CASSEARGSGNTIYF.

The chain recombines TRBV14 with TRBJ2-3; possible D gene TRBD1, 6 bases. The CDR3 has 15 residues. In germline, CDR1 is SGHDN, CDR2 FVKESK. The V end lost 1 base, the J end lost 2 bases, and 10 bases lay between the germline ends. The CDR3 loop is CASSQGTVDTDTQYF. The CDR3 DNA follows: TGTGCCAGCAGCCAAGGGACAGTGGACACAGATACGCAGTATTTT.

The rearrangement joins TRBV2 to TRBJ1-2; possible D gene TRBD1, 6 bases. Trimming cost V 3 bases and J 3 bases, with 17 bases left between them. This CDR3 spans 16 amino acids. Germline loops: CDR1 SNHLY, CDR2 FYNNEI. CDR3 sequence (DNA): TGTGCCAGCAGTGAGCGCGCAGGGGCTGGGGACTATGGCTACACCTTC. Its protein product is CASSERAGAGDYGYTF.

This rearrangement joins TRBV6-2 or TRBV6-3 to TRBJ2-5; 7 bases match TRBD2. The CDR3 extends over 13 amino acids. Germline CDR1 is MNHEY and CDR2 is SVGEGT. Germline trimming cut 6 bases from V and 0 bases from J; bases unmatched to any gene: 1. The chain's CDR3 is CASSRGDQETQYF. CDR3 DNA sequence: TGTGCCAGCAGCCGGGGGGACCAAGAGACCCAGTACTTC.

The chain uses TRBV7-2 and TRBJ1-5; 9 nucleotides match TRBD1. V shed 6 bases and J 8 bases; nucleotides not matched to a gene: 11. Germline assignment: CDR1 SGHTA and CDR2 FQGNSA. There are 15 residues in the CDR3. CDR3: CASSRTGGAGEPQHF. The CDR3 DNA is TGTGCCAGCAGTCGAACAGGGGGCGCGGGTGAGCCCCAGCATTTT.

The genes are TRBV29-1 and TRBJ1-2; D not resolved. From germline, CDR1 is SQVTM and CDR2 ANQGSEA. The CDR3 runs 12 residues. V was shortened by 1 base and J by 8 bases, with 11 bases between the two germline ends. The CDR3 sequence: CSVEGRVRGYTF. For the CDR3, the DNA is TGCAGCGTTGAAGGACGCGTTCGGGGCTACACCTTC.

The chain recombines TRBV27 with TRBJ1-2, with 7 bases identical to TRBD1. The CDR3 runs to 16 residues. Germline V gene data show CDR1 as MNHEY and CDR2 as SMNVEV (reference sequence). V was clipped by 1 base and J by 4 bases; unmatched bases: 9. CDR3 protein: CASSLFRTGDAYGYTF. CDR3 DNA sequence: TGTGCCAGCAGTTTATTCCGGACAGGTGACGCCTATGGCTACACCTTC.

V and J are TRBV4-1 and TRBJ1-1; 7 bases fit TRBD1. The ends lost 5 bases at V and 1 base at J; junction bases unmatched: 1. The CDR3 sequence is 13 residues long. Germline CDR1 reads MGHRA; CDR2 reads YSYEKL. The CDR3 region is CASSAGGNTEAFF. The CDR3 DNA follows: TGCGCCAGCAGCGCAGGGGGGAACACTGAAGCTTTCTTT.

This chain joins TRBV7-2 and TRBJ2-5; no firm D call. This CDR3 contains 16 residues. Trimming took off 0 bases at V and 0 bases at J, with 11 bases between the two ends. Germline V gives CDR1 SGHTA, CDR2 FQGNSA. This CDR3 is CASSLAWARYQETQYF. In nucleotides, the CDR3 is TGTGCCAGCAGCTTAGCCTGGGCGAGGTACCAAGAGACCCAGTACTTC. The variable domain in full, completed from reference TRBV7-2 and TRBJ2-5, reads GAGVSQSPSNKVTEKGKDVELRCDPISGHTALYWYRQSLGQGLEFLIYFQGNSAPDKSGLPSDRFSAERTGGSVSTLTIQRTQQEDSAVYLCASSLAWARYQETQYFGPGTRLLVL.

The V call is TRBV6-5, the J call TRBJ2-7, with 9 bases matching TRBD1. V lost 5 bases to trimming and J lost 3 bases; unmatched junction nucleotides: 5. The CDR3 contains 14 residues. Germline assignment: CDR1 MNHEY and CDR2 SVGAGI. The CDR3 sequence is CASSHGDRVYEQYF. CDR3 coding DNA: TGTGCCAGCAGTCATGGGGACAGGGTCTACGAGCAGTACTTC.